Sequencing of this TCR beta chain was carried out in a study of blood T cell repertoires in COVID-19. About the research overall: Samples representing acute and convalescent COVID-19 were sourced from the United States, Italy and Spain.

Per the original methods: The authors estimated nucleated cell counts from reference gene primer amplification. Clones were read by immunoSEQ multiplex PCR, and TCRdb kept only the in-frame ones, dropping some. That table furnishes V, J and clone size, whereas the DNA furnished D and trimming. The top ten clones hold 7.3% of a sample with under 50,000 clones, 80% to 90% of them seen once. The CDR3 consists of 13 residues. The V end lost 8 bases, the J end lost 4 bases, and 12 bases lay between the germline ends. The germline V gene has CDR1 KGHSH and CDR2 LQKENI. Sequenced input: peripheral blood. The chain is built from TRBV18 and TRBJ1-5; no reliable D call. The origin of this receptor is a man aged 35 to 55 with acute or convalescent COVID-19. The CDR3 reads CASASGQNQPQHF. The DNA for the CDR3 is TGTGCCAGCGCCAGCGGGCAAAATCAGCCCCAGCATTTT.